Listed below are T cell receptor beta chains from one sample, sequenced in a study of blood T cell repertoires in COVID-19. Generated by immunoSEQ multiplex PCR, the TCRdb table keeps only in-frame clones and is missing some. Of more than 15,000 clones detected, just under 95% appear once; the ten largest clones hold 5.5% to 6%. Sequencing input: peripheral blood. These receptors all stem from a human donor in a cohort sampled during active COVID-19. CDR3s include the opening cysteine and the closing phenylalanine or tryptophan. Fields, in order: D gene, clone size, CDR3 length, V gene, J gene, CDR3 DNA, CDR3 protein. The D gene is left open where the match is weak. Clone size is shown for a subset of rows, as once, few, many or a class of expanded clone.

D: TRBD1
size: -
length: 14
V: TRBV10-2
J: TRBJ2-7
DNA: TGCGCCAGCATTTTACAGGGGGTACCCTACGAGCAGTACTTC
CDR3: CASILQGVPYEQYF

D: TRBD1
size: -
length: 17
V: TRBV11-2
J: TRBJ1-6
DNA: TGTGCCAGCAGCTTAAGCGTTTTCCGGACAGGGGAATCACCCCTCCACTTT
CDR3: CASSLSVFRTGESPLHF

D: -
size: -
length: 13
V: TRBV12-3/TRBV12-4
J: TRBJ1-4
DNA: TGTGCCAGCAGTTTAGTTTCCAGAGAAAAACTGTTTTTT
CDR3: CASSLVSREKLFF

D: -
size: once
length: 12
V: TRBV12-3/TRBV12-4
J: TRBJ2-7
DNA: TGTGCCAGCAGTGCACTCACCTACGAGCAGTACTTC
CDR3: CASSALTYEQYF

D: TRBD2
size: -
length: 15
V: TRBV19
J: TRBJ2-7
DNA: TGTGCCAGTAGTATAAAGGGAGGGACCTCCTACGAGCAGTACTTC
CDR3: CASSIKGGTSYEQYF

D: TRBD2
size: -
length: 15
V: TRBV11-2
J: TRBJ2-1
DNA: TGTGCCAGCAGCTTAAGCGGGAGACTGAGCAATGAGCAGTTCTTC
CDR3: CASSLSGRLSNEQFF

D: -
size: -
length: 17
V: TRBV24-1
J: TRBJ2-1
DNA: TGTGCCACCAGTGATGCGGGACCCGCGAGCTCCTACAATGAGCAGTTCTTC
CDR3: CATSDAGPASSYNEQFF

D: -
size: -
length: 13
V: TRBV5-4
J: TRBJ1-1
DNA: TGTGCCAGCAGCCCTGACTGGAACACTGAAGCTTTCTTT
CDR3: CASSPDWNTEAFF

D: -
size: -
length: 12
V: TRBV4-1
J: TRBJ1-5
DNA: TGCGCCAGCAGCCAAGTGGGCCAACCCCAGCATTTT
CDR3: CASSQVGQPQHF

D: -
size: -
length: 11
V: TRBV20-1
J: TRBJ2-7
DNA: TGCGGTTGCGGACAACCGTACGAGCAGTACTTC
CDR3: CGCGQPYEQYF

D: -
size: -
length: 16
V: TRBV11-2
J: TRBJ2-3
DNA: TGTGCCAGCAGCTTAAAGAGCTCCAAGAGCACAGATACGCAGTATTTT
CDR3: CASSLKSSKSTDTQYF

D: TRBD2
size: few
length: 16
V: TRBV11-2
J: TRBJ2-3
DNA: TGTGCCAGCAGCCGTCTAGCGGGGGGGAGATTAGATACGCAGTATTTT
CDR3: CASSRLAGGRLDTQYF

D: -
size: once
length: 17
V: TRBV4-3
J: TRBJ2-3
DNA: TGCGCCAGCAGCCAAGATATTCAGTTGGCGGGCACAGATACGCAGTATTTT
CDR3: CASSQDIQLAGTDTQYF

D: -
size: -
length: 16
V: TRBV11-2
J: TRBJ2-3
DNA: TGTGCCAGCAGCCCCCGACGGGATCTCTGGACAGATACGCAGTATTTT
CDR3: CASSPRRDLWTDTQYF

D: -
size: medium-sized
length: 16
V: TRBV11-2
J: TRBJ2-2
DNA: TGTGCCAGCAGCCCGCGCCAGGGTCCCGGCGCCGGGGAGCTGTTTTTT
CDR3: CASSPRQGPGAGELFF

D: -
size: -
length: 17
V: TRBV3-1/TRBV3-2
J: TRBJ2-2
DNA: TGTGCCAGCAGCCAAGGGCGTCTGGGGCCTAACACCGGGGAGCTGTTTTTT
CDR3: CASSQGRLGPNTGELFF

D: -
size: -
length: 16
V: TRBV7-3
J: TRBJ2-1
DNA: TGTGCCAGCAGCCCCGCGGGCAGGGGAATGCGGAATGAGCAGTTCTTC
CDR3: CASSPAGRGMRNEQFF

D: -
size: -
length: 15
V: TRBV6-6
J: TRBJ2-1
DNA: TGTGCCAGCAGTTACTCCGGCGGGGCTAACAATGAGCAGTTCTTC
CDR3: CASSYSGGANNEQFF

D: -
size: -
length: 13
V: TRBV14
J: TRBJ1-2
DNA: TGTGCCAGCAGCCAATTACAGTATTATGGCTACACCTTC
CDR3: CASSQLQYYGYTF

D: TRBD2
size: -
length: 15
V: TRBV9
J: TRBJ2-3
DNA: TGTGCCAGCAGCGTAGGGGGCGGGAGTATCGATACGCAGTATTTT
CDR3: CASSVGGGSIDTQYF

D: TRBD2
size: once
length: 15
V: TRBV9
J: TRBJ2-1
DNA: TGTGCCAGCAGCGTTAGCGGGGGGGCTCTCAATGAGCAGTTCTTC
CDR3: CASSVSGGALNEQFF

D: TRBD1
size: -
length: 13
V: TRBV12-3/TRBV12-4
J: TRBJ1-2
DNA: TGTGCCAGCAGTCATGACAGGGACTATGGCTACACCTTC
CDR3: CASSHDRDYGYTF

D: -
size: -
length: 12
V: TRBV27
J: TRBJ2-7
DNA: TGTGCCAGCAGTTCCCACTCCTACGAGCAGTACTTC
CDR3: CASSSHSYEQYF

D: -
size: -
length: 11
V: TRBV24-1
J: TRBJ1-1
DNA: TGTGCCACCAGTGAACAGGGTAGAGCTTTCTTT
CDR3: CATSEQGRAFF

D: TRBD2
size: -
length: 15
V: TRBV11-1
J: TRBJ2-5
DNA: TGTGCCAGCAGCTTAGGTGCCCTCTCCAGCGGGGCCCAGTACTTC
CDR3: CASSLGALSSGAQYF

D: TRBD2
size: once
length: 16
V: TRBV4-2
J: TRBJ2-5
DNA: TGTGCCAGCAGCCAAGATCCTAGCGGGGGGACAGAGACCCAGTACTTC
CDR3: CASSQDPSGGTETQYF

D: TRBD1
size: -
length: 15
V: TRBV30
J: TRBJ2-3
DNA: TGTGCCTGGAGCGTCCCCAGGGGGCTGACAGATACGCAGTATTTT
CDR3: CAWSVPRGLTDTQYF

D: -
size: -
length: 15
V: TRBV11-2
J: TRBJ2-1
DNA: TGTGCCAGCAGCTTGTACAGGTCATCCTACAATGAGCAGTTCTTC
CDR3: CASSLYRSSYNEQFF